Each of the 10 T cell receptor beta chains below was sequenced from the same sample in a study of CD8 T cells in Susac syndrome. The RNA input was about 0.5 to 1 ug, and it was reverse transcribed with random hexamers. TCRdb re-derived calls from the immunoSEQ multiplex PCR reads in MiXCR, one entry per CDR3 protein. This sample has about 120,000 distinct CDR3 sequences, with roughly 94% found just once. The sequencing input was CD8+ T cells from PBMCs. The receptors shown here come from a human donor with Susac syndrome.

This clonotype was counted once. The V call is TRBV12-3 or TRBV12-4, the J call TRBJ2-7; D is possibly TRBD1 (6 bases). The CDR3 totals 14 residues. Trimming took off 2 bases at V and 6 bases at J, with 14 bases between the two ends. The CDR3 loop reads CASSLNQGTGEQYF. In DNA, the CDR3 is TGTGCCAGCAGTTTAAATCAGGGGACGGGCGAGCAGTACTTC.

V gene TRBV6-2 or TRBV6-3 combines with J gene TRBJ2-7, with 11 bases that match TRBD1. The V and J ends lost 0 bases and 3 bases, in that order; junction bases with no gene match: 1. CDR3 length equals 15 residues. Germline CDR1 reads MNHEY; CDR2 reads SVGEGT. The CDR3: CASSYSGTGGYEQYF. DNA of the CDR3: TGTGCCAGCAGTTACTCCGGGACAGGGGGCTACGAGCAGTACTTC.

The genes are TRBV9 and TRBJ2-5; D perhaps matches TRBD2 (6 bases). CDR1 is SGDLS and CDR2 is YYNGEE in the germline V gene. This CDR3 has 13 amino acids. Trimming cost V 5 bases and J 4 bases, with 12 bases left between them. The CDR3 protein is CASRPNGGETQYF. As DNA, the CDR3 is TGTGCCAGCAGACCAAACGGGGGAGAGACCCAGTACTTC.

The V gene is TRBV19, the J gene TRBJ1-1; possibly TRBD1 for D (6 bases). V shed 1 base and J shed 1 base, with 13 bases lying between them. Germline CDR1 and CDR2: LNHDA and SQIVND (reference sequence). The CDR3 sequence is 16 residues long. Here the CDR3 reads CASSIGSGATNTEAFF. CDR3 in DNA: TGTGCCAGTAGTATAGGGTCAGGGGCTACGAACACTGAAGCTTTCTTT.

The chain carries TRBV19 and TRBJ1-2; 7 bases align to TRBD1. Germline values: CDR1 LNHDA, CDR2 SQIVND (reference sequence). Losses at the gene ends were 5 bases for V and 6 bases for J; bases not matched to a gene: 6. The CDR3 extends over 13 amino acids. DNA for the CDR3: TGTGCCAGTAGTTTGACAGGGTATAATGGCTACACCTTC. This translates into CASSLTGYNGYTF.

The DNA for the CDR3 is TGTGCCAGTAGTATAGTTTGGCAGGGAAGCTACGAGCAGTACTTC. It codes for CASSIVWQGSYEQYF. The chain couples TRBV19 to TRBJ2-7; a weak D match, TRBD1 (5 bases). The CDR3 consists of 15 residues. V was cut by 1 base and J by 3 bases, with 13 bases left in between. Germline CDR1 is LNHDA and CDR2 is SQIVND (reference sequence).

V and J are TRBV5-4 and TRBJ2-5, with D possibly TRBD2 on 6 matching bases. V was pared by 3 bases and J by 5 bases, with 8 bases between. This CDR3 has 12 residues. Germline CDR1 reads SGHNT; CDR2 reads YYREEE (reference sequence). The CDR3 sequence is CASSSSVETQYF. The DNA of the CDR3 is TGTGCCAGCAGCTCTAGCGTGGAGACCCAGTACTTC. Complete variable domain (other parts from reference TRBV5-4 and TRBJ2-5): ETGVTQSPTHLIKTRGQQVTLRCSSQSGHNTVSWYQQALGQGPQFIFQYYREEENGRGNFPPRFSGLQFPNYSSELNVNALELDDSALYLCASSSSVETQYFGPGTRLLVL.

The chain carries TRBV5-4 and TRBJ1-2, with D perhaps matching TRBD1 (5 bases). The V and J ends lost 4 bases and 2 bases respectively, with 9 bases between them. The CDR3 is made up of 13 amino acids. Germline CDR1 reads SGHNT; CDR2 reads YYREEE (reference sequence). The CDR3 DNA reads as TGTGCCAGCAGCACCGCAGGGAACTATGGCTACACCTTC. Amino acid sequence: CASSTAGNYGYTF.

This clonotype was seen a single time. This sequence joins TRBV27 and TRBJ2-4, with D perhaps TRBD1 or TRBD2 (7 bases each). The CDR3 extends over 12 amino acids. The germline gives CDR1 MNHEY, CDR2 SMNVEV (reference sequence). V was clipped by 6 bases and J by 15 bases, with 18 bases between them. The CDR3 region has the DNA TGTGCCAGCAGGTCCCCCAGGGGGGAGGGGTACTTC. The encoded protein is CASRSPRGEGYF.

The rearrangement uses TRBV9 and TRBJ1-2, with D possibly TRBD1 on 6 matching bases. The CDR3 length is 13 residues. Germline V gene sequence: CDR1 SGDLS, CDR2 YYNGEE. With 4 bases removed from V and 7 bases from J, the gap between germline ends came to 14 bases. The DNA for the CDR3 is TGTGCCAGCAGCCCACAGGGACCTATTGGCTACACCTTC. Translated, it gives CASSPQGPIGYTF.